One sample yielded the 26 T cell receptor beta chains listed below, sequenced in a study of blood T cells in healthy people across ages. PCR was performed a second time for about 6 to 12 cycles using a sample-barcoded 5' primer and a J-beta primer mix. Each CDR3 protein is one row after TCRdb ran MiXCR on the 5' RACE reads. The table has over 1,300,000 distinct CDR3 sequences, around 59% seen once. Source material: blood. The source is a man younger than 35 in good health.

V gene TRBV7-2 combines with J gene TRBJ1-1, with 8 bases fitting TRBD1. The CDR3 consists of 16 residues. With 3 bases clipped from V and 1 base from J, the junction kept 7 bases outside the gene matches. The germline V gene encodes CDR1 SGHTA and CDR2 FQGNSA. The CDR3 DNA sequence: TGTGCCAGCAGCTTGGCGGCAGGGGGCCGGAACACTGAAGCTTTCTTT. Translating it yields CASSLAAGGRNTEAFF.

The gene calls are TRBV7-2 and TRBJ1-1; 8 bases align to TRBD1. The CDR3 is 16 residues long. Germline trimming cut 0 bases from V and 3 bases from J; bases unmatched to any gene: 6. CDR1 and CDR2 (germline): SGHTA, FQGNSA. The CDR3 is CASSLAPNRGDTEAFF. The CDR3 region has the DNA TGTGCCAGCAGCTTAGCCCCGAACAGGGGGGACACTGAAGCTTTCTTT. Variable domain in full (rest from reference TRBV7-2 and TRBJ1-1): GAGVSQSPSNKVTEKGKDVELRCDPISGHTALYWYRQSLGQGLEFLIYFQGNSAPDKSGLPSDRFSAERTGGSVSTLTIQRTQQEDSAVYLCASSLAPNRGDTEAFFGQGTRLTVV.

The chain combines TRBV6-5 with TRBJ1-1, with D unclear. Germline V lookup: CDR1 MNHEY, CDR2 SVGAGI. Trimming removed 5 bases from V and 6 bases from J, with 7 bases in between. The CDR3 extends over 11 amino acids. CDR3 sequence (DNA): TGTGCCAGCAGTGACACCTCTGAAGCTTTCTTT. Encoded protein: CASSDTSEAFF.

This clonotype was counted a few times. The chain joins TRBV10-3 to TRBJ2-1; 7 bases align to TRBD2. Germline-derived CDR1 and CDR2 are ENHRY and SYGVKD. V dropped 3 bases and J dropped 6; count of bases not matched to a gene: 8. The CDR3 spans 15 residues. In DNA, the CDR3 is TGTGCCATCAGTGAAGCCGGGGAGGGGCTCAATGAGCAGTTCTTC. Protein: CAISEAGEGLNEQFF.

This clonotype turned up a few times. CDR3 protein: CSVIFETQYF. In nucleotides, the CDR3 is TGCAGCGTGATTTTTGAGACCCAGTACTTC. This chain uses TRBV29-1 with TRBJ2-5; D remains ambiguous. CDR3 length: 10 residues. V lost 6 bases and J 5 bases, leaving 7 bases between the germline ends. CDR1 and CDR2 (germline): SQVTM, ANQGSEA.

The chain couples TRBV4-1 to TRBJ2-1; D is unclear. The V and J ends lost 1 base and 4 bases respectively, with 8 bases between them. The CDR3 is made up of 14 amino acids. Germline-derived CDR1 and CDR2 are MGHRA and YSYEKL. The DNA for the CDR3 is TGCGCCAGCAGCCAAGTTTCCCTTTACAATGAGCAGTTCTTC. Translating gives CASSQVSLYNEQFF.

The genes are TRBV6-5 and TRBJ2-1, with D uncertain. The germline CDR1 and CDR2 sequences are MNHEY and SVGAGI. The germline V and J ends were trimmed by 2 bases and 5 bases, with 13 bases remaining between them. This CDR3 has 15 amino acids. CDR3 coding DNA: TGTGCCAGCAGTTACCCCCAGGTTTTCAACAATGAGCAGTTCTTC. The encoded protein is CASSYPQVFNNEQFF.

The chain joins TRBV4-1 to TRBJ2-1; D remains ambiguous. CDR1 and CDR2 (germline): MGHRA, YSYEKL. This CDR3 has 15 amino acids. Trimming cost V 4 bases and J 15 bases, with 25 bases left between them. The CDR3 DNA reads TGCGCCAGCAGCCCAGATTTTAGCCCCGGACCCTCGGCGTTCTTC. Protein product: CASSPDFSPGPSAFF.

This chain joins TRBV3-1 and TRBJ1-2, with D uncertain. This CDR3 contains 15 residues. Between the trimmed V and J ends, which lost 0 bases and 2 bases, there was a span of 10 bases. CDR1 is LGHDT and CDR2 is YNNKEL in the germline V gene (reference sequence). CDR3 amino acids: CASSQDKWVNYGYTF. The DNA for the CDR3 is TGTGCCAGCAGCCAAGATAAGTGGGTAAACTATGGCTACACCTTC.

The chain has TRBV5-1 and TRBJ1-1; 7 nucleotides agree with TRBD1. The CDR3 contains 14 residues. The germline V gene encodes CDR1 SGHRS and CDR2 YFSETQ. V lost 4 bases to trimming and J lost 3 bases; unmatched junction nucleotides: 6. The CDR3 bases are TGCGCCAGCAGCCCGTCAACAGGGGACACTGAAGCTTTCTTT. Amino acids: CASSPSTGDTEAFF. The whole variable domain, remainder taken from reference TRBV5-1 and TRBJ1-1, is KAGVTQTPRYLIKTRGQQVTLSCSPISGHRSVSWYQQTPGQGLQFLFEYFSETQRNKGNFPGRFSGRQFSNSRSEMNVSTLELGDSALYLCASSPSTGDTEAFFGQGTRLTVV.

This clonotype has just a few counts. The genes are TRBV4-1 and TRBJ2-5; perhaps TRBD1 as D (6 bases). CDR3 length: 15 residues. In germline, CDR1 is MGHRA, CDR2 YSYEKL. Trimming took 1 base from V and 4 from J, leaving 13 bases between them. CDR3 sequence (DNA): TGCGCCAGCAGCCAAGGAATTACAGGGTTAGAGACCCAGTACTTC. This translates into CASSQGITGLETQYF.

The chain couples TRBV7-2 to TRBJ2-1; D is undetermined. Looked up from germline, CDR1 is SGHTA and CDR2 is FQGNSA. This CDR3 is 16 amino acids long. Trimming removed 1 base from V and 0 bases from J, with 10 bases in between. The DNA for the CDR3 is TGTGCCAGCAGCTTAGAGGTCCGGAGCTCCTACAATGAGCAGTTCTTC. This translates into CASSLEVRSSYNEQFF. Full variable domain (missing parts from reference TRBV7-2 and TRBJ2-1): GAGVSQSPSNKVTEKGKDVELRCDPISGHTALYWYRQSLGQGLEFLIYFQGNSAPDKSGLPSDRFSAERTGGSVSTLTIQRTQQEDSAVYLCASSLEVRSSYNEQFFGPGTRLTVL.

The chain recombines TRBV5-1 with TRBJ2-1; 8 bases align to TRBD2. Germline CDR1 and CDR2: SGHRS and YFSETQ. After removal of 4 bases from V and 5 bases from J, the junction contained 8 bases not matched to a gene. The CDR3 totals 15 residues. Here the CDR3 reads CASSLPTSADNEQFF. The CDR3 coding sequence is TGCGCCAGCAGCCTACCGACTAGCGCCGACAATGAGCAGTTCTTC.

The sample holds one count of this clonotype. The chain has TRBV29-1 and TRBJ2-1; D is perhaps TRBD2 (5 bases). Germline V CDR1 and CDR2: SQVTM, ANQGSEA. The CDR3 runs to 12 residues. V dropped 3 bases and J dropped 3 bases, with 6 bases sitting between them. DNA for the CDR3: TGCAGCGTTGAGGAGGACTACAATGAGCAGTTCTTC. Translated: CSVEEDYNEQFF.

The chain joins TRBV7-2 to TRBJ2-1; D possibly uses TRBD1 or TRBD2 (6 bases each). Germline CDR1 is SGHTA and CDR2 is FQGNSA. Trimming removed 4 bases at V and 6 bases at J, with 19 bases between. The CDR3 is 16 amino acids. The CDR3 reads CASSWGATGFPNEQFF. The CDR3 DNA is TGTGCCAGCAGCTGGGGGGCGACCGGATTCCCCAATGAGCAGTTCTTC.

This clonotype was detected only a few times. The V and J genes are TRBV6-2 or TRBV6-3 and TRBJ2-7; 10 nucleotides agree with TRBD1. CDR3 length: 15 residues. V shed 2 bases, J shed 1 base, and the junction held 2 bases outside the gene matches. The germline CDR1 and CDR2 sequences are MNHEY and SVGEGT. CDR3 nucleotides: TGTGCCAGCAGTTACCAGGACAGGGGGTCCTACGAGCAGTACTTC. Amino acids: CASSYQDRGSYEQYF.

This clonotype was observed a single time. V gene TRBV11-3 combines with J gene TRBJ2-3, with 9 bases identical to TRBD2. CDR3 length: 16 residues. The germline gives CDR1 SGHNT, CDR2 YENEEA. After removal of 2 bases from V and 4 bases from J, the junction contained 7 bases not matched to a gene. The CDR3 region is CASSLRLAGMADTQYF. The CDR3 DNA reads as TGTGCCAGCAGCTTAAGGCTAGCGGGGATGGCAGATACGCAGTATTTT.

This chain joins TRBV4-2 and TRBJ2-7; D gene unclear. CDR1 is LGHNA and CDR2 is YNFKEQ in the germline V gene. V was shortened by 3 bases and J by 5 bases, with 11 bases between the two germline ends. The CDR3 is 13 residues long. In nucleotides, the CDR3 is TGTGCCAGCAGCCAGTGGAGACGGGACGAGCAGTACTTC. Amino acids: CASSQWRRDEQYF.

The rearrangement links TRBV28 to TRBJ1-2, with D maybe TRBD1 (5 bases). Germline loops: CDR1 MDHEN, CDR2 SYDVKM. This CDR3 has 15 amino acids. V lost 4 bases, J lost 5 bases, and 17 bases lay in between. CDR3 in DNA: TGTGCCAGCAGTTGGGACGGAACCCAATCTTATGGCTACACCTTC. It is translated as CASSWDGTQSYGYTF.

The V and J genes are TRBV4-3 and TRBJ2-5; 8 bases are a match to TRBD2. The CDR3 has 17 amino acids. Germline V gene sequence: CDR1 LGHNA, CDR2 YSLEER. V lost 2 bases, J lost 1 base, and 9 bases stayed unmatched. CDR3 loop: CASSQKLGGGLQETQYF. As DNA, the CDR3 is TGCGCCAGCAGCCAAAAGCTTGGCGGGGGGCTCCAAGAGACCCAGTACTTC.

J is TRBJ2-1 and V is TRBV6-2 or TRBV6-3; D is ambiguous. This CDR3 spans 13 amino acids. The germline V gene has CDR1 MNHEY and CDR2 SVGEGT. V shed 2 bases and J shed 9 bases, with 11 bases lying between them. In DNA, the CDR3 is TGTGCCAGCAGTTACGCCGAGCGAAGTGAGCAGTTCTTC. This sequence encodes CASSYAERSEQFF.

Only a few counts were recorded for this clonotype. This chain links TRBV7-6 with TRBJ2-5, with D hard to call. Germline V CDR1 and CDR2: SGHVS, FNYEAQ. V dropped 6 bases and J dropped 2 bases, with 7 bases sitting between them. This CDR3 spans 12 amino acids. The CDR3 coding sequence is TGTGCCAGCAGTCGTCGGCAAGAGACCCAGTACTTC. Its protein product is CASSRRQETQYF.

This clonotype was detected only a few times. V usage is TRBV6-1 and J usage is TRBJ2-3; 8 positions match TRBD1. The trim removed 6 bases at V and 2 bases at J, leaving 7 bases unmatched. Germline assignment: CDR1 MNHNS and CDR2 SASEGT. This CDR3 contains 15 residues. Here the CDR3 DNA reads TGTGCCAGCAGGGCCGGGACAGGATTCACAGATACGCAGTATTTT. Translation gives CASRAGTGFTDTQYF.

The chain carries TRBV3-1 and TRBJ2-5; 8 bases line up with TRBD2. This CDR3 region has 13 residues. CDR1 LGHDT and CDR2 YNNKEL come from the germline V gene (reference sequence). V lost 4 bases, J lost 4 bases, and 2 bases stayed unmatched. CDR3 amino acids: CASSPAGVETQYF. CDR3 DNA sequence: TGTGCCAGCAGCCCAGCGGGGGTAGAGACCCAGTACTTC.

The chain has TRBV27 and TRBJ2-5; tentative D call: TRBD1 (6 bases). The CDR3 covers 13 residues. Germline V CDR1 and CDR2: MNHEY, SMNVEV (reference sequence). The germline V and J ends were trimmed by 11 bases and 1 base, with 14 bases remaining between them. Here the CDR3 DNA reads TGTGCCCGAGACCACAGGGTCCAAGAGACCCAGTACTTC. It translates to CARDHRVQETQYF.

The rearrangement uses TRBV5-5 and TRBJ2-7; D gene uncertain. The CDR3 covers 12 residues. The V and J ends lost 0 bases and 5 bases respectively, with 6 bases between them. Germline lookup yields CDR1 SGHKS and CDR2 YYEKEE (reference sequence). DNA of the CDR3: TGTGCCAGCAGCTTGGCCAACCACGAGCAGTACTTC. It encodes CASSLANHEQYF.